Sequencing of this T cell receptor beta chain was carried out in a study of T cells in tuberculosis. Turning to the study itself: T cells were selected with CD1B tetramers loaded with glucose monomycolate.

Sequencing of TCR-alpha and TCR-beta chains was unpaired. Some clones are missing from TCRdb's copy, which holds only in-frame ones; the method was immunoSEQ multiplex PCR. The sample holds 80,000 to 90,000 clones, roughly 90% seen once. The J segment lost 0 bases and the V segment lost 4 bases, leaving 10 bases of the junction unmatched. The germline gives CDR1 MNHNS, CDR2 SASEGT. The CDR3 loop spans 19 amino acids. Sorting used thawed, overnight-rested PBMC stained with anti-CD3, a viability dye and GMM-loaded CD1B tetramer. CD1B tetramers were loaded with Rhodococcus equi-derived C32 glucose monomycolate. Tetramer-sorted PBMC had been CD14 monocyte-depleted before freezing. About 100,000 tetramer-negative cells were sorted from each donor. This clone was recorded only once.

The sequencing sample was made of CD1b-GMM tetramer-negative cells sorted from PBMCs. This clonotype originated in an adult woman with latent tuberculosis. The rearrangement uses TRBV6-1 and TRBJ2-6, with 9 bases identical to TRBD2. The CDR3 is CASSVQAGGHSSGANVLTF. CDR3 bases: TGTGCCAGCAGTGTCCAAGCGGGGGGCCACAGCTCTGGGGCCAACGTCCTGACTTTC.